A single sample is the source of the 20 T cell receptor beta chains below, sequenced in a study of spatial heterogeneity in lung cancer. TCRdb reprocessed the 5' RACE reads with MiXCR, giving one entry per CDR3 protein. The sample lists fewer than 8,500 distinct CDR3 sequences; almost 8.5% were seen once. These receptors' antigens are unknown. Time point described: sample taken at primary tumor resection. Points from the study as a whole: Counts that tracked tumor mutation counts were those of expanded intratumoral alpha and beta TCRs.

Sequencing used lung tumor tissue, obtained at surgery. The receptors were gathered from a male donor with early-stage non-small cell lung cancer.

Many counts were recorded for this clonotype. The genes are TRBV12-3 or TRBV12-4 and TRBJ1-2; weak D call: TRBD1 (6 bases). Trimming shortened V by 0 bases and J by 5 bases, and 10 bases separated the two germline ends. The CDR3 extends over 14 amino acids. The chain's CDR3 is CASSLANRDYGYTF. The CDR3 nucleotides are TGTGCCAGCAGTTTAGCGAACAGGGATTATGGCTACACCTTC.

This clonotype ranks as medium-sized. The CDR3 coding sequence is TGTGCCAGCCCGGCTTTTCTGGAGTACGAGCAGTACTTC. Protein: CASPAFLEYEQYF. The gene calls are TRBV10-3 and TRBJ2-7, with D hard to call. Germline loops: CDR1 ENHRY, CDR2 SYGVKD. CDR3 size: 13 residues. Trimming shortened V by 10 bases and J by 4 bases, and 17 bases separated the two germline ends.

The table lists this clonotype with many counts. The gene calls are TRBV29-1 and TRBJ2-7; D gene unclear. Between the trimmed V and J ends, which lost 5 bases and 3 bases, there was a span of 8 bases. The CDR3 sequence is 11 residues long. The germline gives CDR1 SQVTM, CDR2 ANQGSEA. The CDR3 DNA reads TGCAGCGTTTATTTAAACTACGAGCAGTACTTC. Protein sequence: CSVYLNYEQYF.

Judged by abundance, this clonotype is medium-sized. The chain carries TRBV12-3 or TRBV12-4 and TRBJ1-6; 7 bases are shared with TRBD1. The length of the CDR3 is 14 residues. V lost 3 bases and J lost 14; bases outside the gene matches: 10. The DNA for the CDR3 is TGTGCCAGCAGTTTTGGGACACAGGGGAAGTCCCTCCACTTT. Its protein product is CASSFGTQGKSLHF.

This clonotype is medium-sized within its sample. V and J are TRBV4-1 and TRBJ2-3, with no clear D. V lost 3 bases and J lost 1, with 14 bases in between. Germline lookup yields CDR1 MGHRA and CDR2 YSYEKL. The CDR3 is 16 residues long. CDR3 nucleotides: TGCGCCAGCAGCCACAGCAGGCCGGCTGGCACAGATACGCAGTATTTT. Translated: CASSHSRPAGTDTQYF.

This clonotype was counted only a few times. The chain uses TRBV28 and TRBJ2-1, with 9 bases fitting TRBD2. V was pared by 6 bases and J by 1 base, with 7 bases of the junction left unmatched. Germline V lookup: CDR1 MDHEN, CDR2 SYDVKM. CDR3 length: 16 residues. CDR3 residues: CASSPQTSGSYNEQFF. For the CDR3, the DNA is TGTGCCAGCAGCCCACAGACTAGCGGTTCCTACAATGAGCAGTTCTTC.

By share of the sample, this clonotype is medium-sized. The CDR3 loop reads CASSLGGGFGEKLFF. The CDR3 nucleotides are TGTGCCAGCAGCTTAGGAGGGGGCTTCGGTGAAAAACTGTTTTTT. The rearrangement uses TRBV7-2 and TRBJ1-4; 7 bases line up with TRBD1. CDR1 and CDR2 (germline): SGHTA, FQGNSA. The CDR3 is made up of 15 amino acids. Trimming took 1 base from V and 7 from J; bases not matched to a gene: 6. The entire variable domain, with the rest obtained from reference TRBV7-2 and TRBJ1-4, is as follows: GAGVSQSPSNKVTEKGKDVELRCDPISGHTALYWYRQSLGQGLEFLIYFQGNSAPDKSGLPSDRFSAERTGGSVSTLTIQRTQQEDSAVYLCASSLGGGFGEKLFFGSGTQLSVL.

Sample share makes this clonotype medium-sized. The J gene is TRBJ2-1, the V gene TRBV5-1; 7 nucleotides align to TRBD2. Germline V gives CDR1 SGHRS, CDR2 YFSETQ. The CDR3 sequence is 15 residues long. V lost 0 bases, J lost 8 bases, and 8 bases stayed unmatched. The CDR3 here is CASSLGGLGFYEQFF. The CDR3 DNA reads TGCGCCAGCAGCTTGGGCGGACTAGGATTCTATGAGCAGTTCTTC.

This chain connects TRBV30 to TRBJ2-2; 8 nucleotides align to TRBD1. There are 15 residues in the CDR3. After removal of 7 bases from V and 5 bases from J, the junction contained 12 bases not matched to a gene. Germline V CDR1 and CDR2: GTSNPN, SVGIG (reference sequence). The chain's CDR3 is CALHSADRGTGELFF. The CDR3, as DNA: TGTGCCTTACACTCCGCAGACAGGGGTACCGGGGAGCTGTTTTTT.

In this sample, this clonotype is medium-sized. The genes are TRBV7-2 and TRBJ1-2; a possible D gene is TRBD1 (5 bases). V was trimmed by 4 bases and J by 2 bases, leaving 5 bases between them. The germline CDR1 and CDR2 sequences are SGHTA and FQGNSA. The CDR3 loop spans 12 amino acids. CDR3 in amino acids: CASSWDNYGYTF. The CDR3 nucleotides read TGTGCCAGCAGCTGGGACAACTATGGCTACACCTTC.

This clonotype qualifies as medium-sized (0.01 to 0.1%). J is TRBJ2-1 and V is TRBV4-1; D unclear. V lost 4 bases to trimming and J lost 11 bases, with 15 bases between them. Germline loops: CDR1 MGHRA, CDR2 YSYEKL. This CDR3 is built from 13 residues. The CDR3 DNA is TGCGCCAGCAGCCCCGACCCAACTACTCAGCAGTTCTTC. This encodes CASSPDPTTQQFF.

This clonotype was detected ten times or more. CDR3 amino acids: CASTLGTGQETQYF. In DNA form, the CDR3 reads TGTGCCAGCACCCTCGGGACAGGACAAGAGACCCAGTACTTC. The chain is built from TRBV2 and TRBJ2-5; 8 nucleotides match TRBD1. There are 14 residues in the CDR3. V shed 7 bases, J shed 2 bases, and the junction held 6 bases outside the gene matches. Looked up from germline, CDR1 is SNHLY and CDR2 is FYNNEI.

By sample share, this clonotype is medium-sized. V usage is TRBV5-1 and J usage is TRBJ1-1, with D hard to call. Trimming cost V 0 bases and J 1 base, with 7 bases left between them. The CDR3 has 14 amino acids. Germline V gene data show CDR1 as SGHRS and CDR2 as YFSETQ. Here the CDR3 DNA reads TGCGCCAGCAGCTTGGAGCCGTCGAACACTGAAGCTTTCTTT. This encodes CASSLEPSNTEAFF.

This clonotype is medium-sized by share. The chain links TRBV5-1 to TRBJ2-5, with TRBD2 matching over 10 bases. CDR3 size: 15 residues. Germline V gene sequence: CDR1 SGHRS, CDR2 YFSETQ. The V and J ends lost 0 bases and 3 bases, in that order; junction bases with no gene match: 2. The CDR3 is CASSLAGTSEETQYF. CDR3 in DNA: TGCGCCAGCAGCTTGGCCGGGACTAGCGAAGAGACCCAGTACTTC.

This clonotype counts as medium-sized. V usage is TRBV15 and J usage is TRBJ2-4; D is perhaps TRBD1 or TRBD2 (5 bases each). Trimming took off 5 bases at V and 1 base at J, with 12 bases between the two ends. Germline values: CDR1 LNHNV, CDR2 YYDKDF (reference sequence). The CDR3 has 15 amino acids. The CDR3 sequence is CATSGYGDAKNIQYF. In DNA form, the CDR3 reads TGTGCCACCAGCGGGTACGGGGACGCCAAAAACATTCAGTACTTC.

This clonotype was detected many times. The rearrangement links TRBV5-6 to TRBJ2-6; D ambiguous. V lost 7 bases and J lost 1, with 9 bases in between. The CDR3 has 14 residues. CDR1 is SGHDT and CDR2 is YYEEEE in the germline V gene. CDR3 region: CASHKRSGANVLTF. DNA of the CDR3: TGTGCCAGCCATAAAAGGTCTGGGGCCAACGTCCTGACTTTC.

This clonotype counts as medium-sized. V usage is TRBV7-6 and J usage is TRBJ2-1; TRBD2 matches 13 bases. This CDR3 spans 16 amino acids. After removal of 5 bases from V and 6 bases from J, the junction contained 7 bases not matched to a gene. Germline V gives CDR1 SGHVS, CDR2 FNYEAQ. CDR3 loop: CASSPGLAGARNEQFF. CDR3 nucleotide sequence: TGTGCCAGCAGCCCAGGACTAGCGGGAGCTCGCAATGAGCAGTTCTTC.

This clonotype is medium-sized within its sample. V usage is TRBV11-2 and J usage is TRBJ2-6, with TRBD1 matching 7 bases. The CDR3 totals 20 residues. The ends lost 0 bases at V and 3 bases at J; junction bases unmatched: 14. The germline V gene has CDR1 SGHAT and CDR2 FQNNGV. CDR3 sequence: CASSLESVRQGRYGANVLTF. CDR3 nucleotides: TGTGCCAGCAGCTTAGAAAGTGTCAGACAGGGCAGATATGGGGCCAACGTCCTGACTTTC.

This sequence joins TRBV5-5 and TRBJ2-5; 7 bases map to TRBD1. The CDR3 is 14 amino acids. Trimming at V came to 4 bases and at J to 4 bases, leaving 7 bases not matched to a gene. CDR1 and CDR2 from the germline V gene are SGHKS and YYEKEE (reference sequence). The CDR3 nucleotides read TGTGCCAGCAGCCGTTCCGGGACAGCAGAGACCCAGTACTTC. Protein product: CASSRSGTAETQYF.

By share, this clonotype ranks as medium-sized. The chain links TRBV15 to TRBJ2-5; 7 nucleotides align to TRBD1. The V and J ends lost 0 bases and 10 bases, in that order; junction bases with no gene match: 2. The CDR3 is made up of 12 amino acids. Germline CDR1 reads LNHNV; CDR2 reads YYDKDF (reference sequence). The CDR3 nucleotides are TGTGCCACCAGCAGAGATCGACAGGGCCAGTACTTC. Translation gives CATSRDRQGQYF.